These 5 T cell receptor beta chains were sequenced from one sample in a study of blood T cell repertoires in COVID-19. Some clones are missing from TCRdb's copy, which holds only in-frame ones; the method was immunoSEQ multiplex PCR. In the table there are 150,000 to 200,000 clones, 88% of which are singletons. The sequenced sample consisted of peripheral blood. Source of these receptors: a man aged 40-49 years with active or convalescent COVID-19.

The chain links TRBV19 to TRBJ1-5, with D perhaps matching TRBD1 (5 bases). The CDR3 sequence is 13 residues long. CDR1 is LNHDA and CDR2 is SQIVND in the germline V gene (reference sequence). Trimming removed 6 bases at V and 5 bases at J, with 11 bases between. Here the CDR3 reads CASSLGEDQPQHF. The CDR3 DNA sequence: TGTGCCAGTAGCCTAGGGGAGGATCAGCCCCAGCATTTT. Supplemented by reference TRBV19 and TRBJ1-5, the full variable domain reads DGGITQSPKYLFRKEGQNVTLSCEQNLNHDAMYWYRQDPGQGLRLIYYSQIVNDFQKGDIAEGYSVSREKKESFPLTVTSAQKNPTAFYLCASSLGEDQPQHFGDGTRLSIL.

A single count supports this clone. J is TRBJ1-2 and V is TRBV5-1, with D perhaps TRBD1 (5 bases). Deletions cut 2 bases from V and 7 bases from J, with 15 bases between. The CDR3 is made up of 14 amino acids. Germline V gene lookup returns CDR1 SGHRS and CDR2 YFSETQ. The CDR3 DNA follows: TGCGCCAGCAGCTTAGGTGAAGGGGCGGCTGGCTACACCTTC. It encodes CASSLGEGAAGYTF.

The chain carries TRBV6-1 and TRBJ2-2; 7 bases map to TRBD1. Germline values: CDR1 MNHNS, CDR2 SASEGT. Trimming removed 3 bases from V and 3 bases from J; junction bases left unmatched: 7. The CDR3 length is 16 residues. The CDR3 reads CASSEVQGTDTGELFF. Here the CDR3 DNA reads TGTGCCAGCAGTGAGGTTCAGGGGACAGACACCGGGGAGCTGTTTTTT.

The rearrangement uses TRBV19 and TRBJ2-2; D ambiguous. This CDR3 contains 14 residues. Per germline, CDR1 LNHDA and CDR2 SQIVND (reference sequence). V was clipped by 7 bases and J by 4 bases, with 13 bases between them. CDR3 region: CASMIAGFTGELFF. The CDR3, as DNA: TGTGCCAGTATGATAGCTGGGTTCACCGGGGAGCTGTTTTTT.

V gene TRBV5-1 combines with J gene TRBJ2-3; D is perhaps TRBD1 (5 bases). V lost 1 base, J lost 9 bases, and 21 bases lay in between. Germline V gene lookup returns CDR1 SGHRS and CDR2 YFSETQ. The CDR3 contains 16 residues. CDR3 in DNA: TGCGCCAGCAGCTTGAGGTCCGCGGACACCCGGTACACGCAGTATTTT. It translates to CASSLRSADTRYTQYF.